The clone carrying this TCR beta chain was counted a single time. The PCR employed 60 Vbeta primers together with 13 Jbeta primers. Generated by immunoSEQ multiplex PCR, the TCRdb table keeps only in-frame clones and is missing some. The sample yields some 150,000 clones, 82% seen once. This sample is part of a study of cytomegalovirus exposure and HLA in healthy donors. The V end was cut by 0 bases, the J end by 6 bases, with 13 bases between. Germline values: CDR1 SGHKS, CDR2 YYEKEE (reference sequence). The length of the CDR3 is 14 residues. The specimen was PBMCs. This chain connects TRBV5-5 to TRBJ2-7; D might be TRBD2 (6 bases). This sequence originates from a man between 18 and 29 years old in good health and CMV-seropositive. CDR3 DNA: TGTGCCAGCAGCTTGGATTCGGCTAGCGCCGAGCAGTACTTC. It specifies CASSLDSASAEQYF.